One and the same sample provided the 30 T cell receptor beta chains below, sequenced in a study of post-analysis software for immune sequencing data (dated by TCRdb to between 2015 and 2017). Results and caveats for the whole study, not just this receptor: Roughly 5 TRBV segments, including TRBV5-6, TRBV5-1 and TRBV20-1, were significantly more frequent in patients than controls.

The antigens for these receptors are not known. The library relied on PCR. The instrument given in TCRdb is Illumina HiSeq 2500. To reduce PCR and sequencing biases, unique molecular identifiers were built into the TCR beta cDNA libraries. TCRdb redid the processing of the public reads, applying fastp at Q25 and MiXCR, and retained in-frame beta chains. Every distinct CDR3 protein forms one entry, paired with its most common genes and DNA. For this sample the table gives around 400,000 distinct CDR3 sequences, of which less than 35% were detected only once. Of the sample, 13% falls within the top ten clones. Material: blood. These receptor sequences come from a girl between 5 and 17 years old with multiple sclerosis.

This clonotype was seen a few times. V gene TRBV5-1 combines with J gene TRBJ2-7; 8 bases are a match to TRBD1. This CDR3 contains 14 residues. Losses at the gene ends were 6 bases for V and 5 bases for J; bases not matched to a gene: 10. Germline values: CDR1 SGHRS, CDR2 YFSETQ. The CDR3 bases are TGCGCCAGCACAGGGGGCGAGGTATTCCACGAGCAGTACTTC. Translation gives CASTGGEVFHEQYF.

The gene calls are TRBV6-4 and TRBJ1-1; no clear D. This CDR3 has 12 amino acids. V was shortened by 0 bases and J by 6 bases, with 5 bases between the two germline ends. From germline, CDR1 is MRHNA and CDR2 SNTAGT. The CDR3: CASSDSQAEAFF. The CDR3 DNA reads TGTGCCAGCAGTGACTCGCAGGCTGAAGCTTTCTTT.

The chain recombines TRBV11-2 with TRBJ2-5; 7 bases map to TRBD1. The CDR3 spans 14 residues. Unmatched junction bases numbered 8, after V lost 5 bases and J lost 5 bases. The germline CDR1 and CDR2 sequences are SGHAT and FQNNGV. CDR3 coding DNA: TGTGCCAGCAGCGCCACAGGGGACCGGGAGACCCAGTACTTC. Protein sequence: CASSATGDRETQYF.

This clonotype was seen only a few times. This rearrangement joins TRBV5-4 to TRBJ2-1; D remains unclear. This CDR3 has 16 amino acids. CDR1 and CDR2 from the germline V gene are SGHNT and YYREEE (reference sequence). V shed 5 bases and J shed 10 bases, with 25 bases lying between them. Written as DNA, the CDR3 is TGTGCCAGCAGTCCGGGTCGGGTCCAAGGTACATTGGAGCAGTTCTTC. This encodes CASSPGRVQGTLEQFF.

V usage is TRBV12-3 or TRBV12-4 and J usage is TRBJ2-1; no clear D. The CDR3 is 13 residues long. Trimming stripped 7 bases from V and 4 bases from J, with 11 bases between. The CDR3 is CASIPLGYNEQFF. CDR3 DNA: TGTGCCAGCATCCCGCTAGGATACAATGAGCAGTTCTTC.

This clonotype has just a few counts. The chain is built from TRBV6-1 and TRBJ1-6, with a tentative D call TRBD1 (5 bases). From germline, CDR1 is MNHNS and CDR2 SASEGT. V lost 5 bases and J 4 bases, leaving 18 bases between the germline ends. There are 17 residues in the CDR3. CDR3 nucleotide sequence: TGTGCCAGCAGTCCGACACGGGACGCTGAATATAATTCACCCCTCCACTTT. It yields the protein CASSPTRDAEYNSPLHF.

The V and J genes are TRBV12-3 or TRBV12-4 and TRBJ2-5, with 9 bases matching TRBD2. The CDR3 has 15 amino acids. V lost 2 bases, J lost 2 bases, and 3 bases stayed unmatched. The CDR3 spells CASSLSAGGQETQYF. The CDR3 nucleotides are TGTGCCAGCAGTTTATCGGCGGGGGGGCAAGAGACCCAGTACTTC.

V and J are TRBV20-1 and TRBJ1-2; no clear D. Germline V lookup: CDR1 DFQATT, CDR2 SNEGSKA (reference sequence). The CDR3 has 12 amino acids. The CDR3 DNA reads TGCAGCGAAGAGACGGCCAACTATGGCTACACCTTC. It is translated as CSEETANYGYTF.

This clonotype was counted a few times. The CDR3 DNA is TGTGCCAGCAGCCTAGTTTCCTGGGCCAACGTCCTGACTTTC. Its translation is CASSLVSWANVLTF. This chain uses TRBV11-2 with TRBJ2-6; D is unresolved. CDR1 SGHAT and CDR2 FQNNGV come from the germline V gene. V dropped 5 bases and J dropped 5 bases, with 10 bases sitting between them. The CDR3 runs 14 residues.

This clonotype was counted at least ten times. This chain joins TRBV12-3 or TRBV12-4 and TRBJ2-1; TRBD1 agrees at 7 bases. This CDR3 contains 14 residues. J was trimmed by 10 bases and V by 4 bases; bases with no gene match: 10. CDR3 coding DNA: TGTGCCAGCAGTTCTAATACAGGGGCGAGGGAGCAGTTCTTC. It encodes CASSSNTGAREQFF.

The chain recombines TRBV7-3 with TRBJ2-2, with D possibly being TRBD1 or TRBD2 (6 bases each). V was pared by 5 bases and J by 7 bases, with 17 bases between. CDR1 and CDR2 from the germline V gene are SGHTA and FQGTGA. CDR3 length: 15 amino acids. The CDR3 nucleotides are TGTGCCAGCAGCCCCTCGGGGGCACGGAGCGGGGAGCTGTTTTTT. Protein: CASSPSGARSGELFF.

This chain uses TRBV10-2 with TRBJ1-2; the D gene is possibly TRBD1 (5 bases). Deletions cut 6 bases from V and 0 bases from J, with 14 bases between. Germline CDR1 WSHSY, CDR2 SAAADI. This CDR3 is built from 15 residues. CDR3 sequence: CASSQWARANYGYTF. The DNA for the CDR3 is TGCGCCAGCAGCCAATGGGCCAGGGCTAACTATGGCTACACCTTC.

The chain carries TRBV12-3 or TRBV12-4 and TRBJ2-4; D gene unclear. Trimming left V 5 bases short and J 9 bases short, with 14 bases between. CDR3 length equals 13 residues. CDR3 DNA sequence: TGTGCCAGCAGTCCCCTCCTGGACGGCATTCAGTACTTC. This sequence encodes CASSPLLDGIQYF.

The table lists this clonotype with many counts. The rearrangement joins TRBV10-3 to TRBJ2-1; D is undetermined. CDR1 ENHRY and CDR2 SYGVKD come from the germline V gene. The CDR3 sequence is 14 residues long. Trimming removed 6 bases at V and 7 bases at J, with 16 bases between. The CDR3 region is CAIRPVENRNEQFF. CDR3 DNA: TGTGCCATCAGGCCGGTGGAAAATAGGAATGAGCAGTTCTTC.

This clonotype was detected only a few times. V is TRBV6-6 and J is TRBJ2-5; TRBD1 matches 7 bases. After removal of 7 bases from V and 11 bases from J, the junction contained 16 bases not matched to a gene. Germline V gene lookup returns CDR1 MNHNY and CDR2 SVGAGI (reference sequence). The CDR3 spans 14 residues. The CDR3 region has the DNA TGTGCCAGCAATCAGGGGGACCTTGCAGTCGCGCAGTACTTC. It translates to CASNQGDLAVAQYF.

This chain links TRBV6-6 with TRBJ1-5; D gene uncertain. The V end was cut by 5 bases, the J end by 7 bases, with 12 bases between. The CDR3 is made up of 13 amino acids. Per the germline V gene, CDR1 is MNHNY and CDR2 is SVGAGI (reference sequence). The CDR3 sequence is CASSHGPQQPQHF. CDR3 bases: TGTGCCAGCAGTCATGGGCCTCAGCAGCCCCAGCATTTT.

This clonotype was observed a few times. The CDR3 sequence is CASRGLSEQFF. CDR3 DNA: TGTGCCAGCAGGGGGCTCAGTGAGCAGTTCTTC. The chain uses TRBV7-2 and TRBJ2-1; the D gene is possibly TRBD1 (5 bases). CDR3 length equals 11 residues. CDR1 SGHTA and CDR2 FQGNSA come from the germline V gene. Trimming cost V 6 bases and J 9 bases, with 9 bases left between them.

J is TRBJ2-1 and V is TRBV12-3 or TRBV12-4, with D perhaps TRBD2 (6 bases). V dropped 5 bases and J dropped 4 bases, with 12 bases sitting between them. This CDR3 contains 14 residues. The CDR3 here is CASSRVGGYNEQFF. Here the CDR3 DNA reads TGTGCCAGCAGTCGAGTCGGGGGTTACAATGAGCAGTTCTTC.

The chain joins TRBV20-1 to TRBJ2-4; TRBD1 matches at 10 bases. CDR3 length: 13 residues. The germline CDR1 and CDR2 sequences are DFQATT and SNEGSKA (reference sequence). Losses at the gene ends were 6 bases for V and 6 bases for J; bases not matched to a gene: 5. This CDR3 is CSAARDRGNIQYF. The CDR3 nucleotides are TGCAGTGCAGCCCGGGACAGGGGAAACATTCAGTACTTC.

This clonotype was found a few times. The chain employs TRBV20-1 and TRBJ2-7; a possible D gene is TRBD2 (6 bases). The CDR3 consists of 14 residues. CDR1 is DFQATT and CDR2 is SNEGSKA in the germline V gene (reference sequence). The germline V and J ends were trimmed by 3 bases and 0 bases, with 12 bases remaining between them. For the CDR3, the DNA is TGCAGTGCTAGCCCCGACGGGAGCTCCTACGAGCAGTACTTC. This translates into CSASPDGSSYEQYF.

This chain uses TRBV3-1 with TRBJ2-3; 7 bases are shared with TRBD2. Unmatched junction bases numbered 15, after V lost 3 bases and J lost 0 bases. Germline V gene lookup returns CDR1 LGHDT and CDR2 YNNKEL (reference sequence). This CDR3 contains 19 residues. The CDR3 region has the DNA TGTGCCAGCAGCCATGCCGGGAGCGGGGACCGGATTAGCACAGATACGCAGTATTTT. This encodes CASSHAGSGDRISTDTQYF.

The CDR3 nucleotides read TGCAGTGCAAGACTAGCGGGGCTCACCGGGGAGCTGTTTTTT. It is translated as CSARLAGLTGELFF. This sequence joins TRBV20-1 and TRBJ2-2, with TRBD2 matching 11 bases. Losses at the gene ends were 6 bases for V and 4 bases for J; bases not matched to a gene: 4. The germline CDR1 and CDR2 sequences are DFQATT and SNEGSKA (reference sequence). CDR3 length: 14 residues.

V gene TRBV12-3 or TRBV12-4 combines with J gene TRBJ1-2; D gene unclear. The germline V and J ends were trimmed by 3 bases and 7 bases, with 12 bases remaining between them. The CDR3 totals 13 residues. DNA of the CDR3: TGTGCCAGCAGTTTTAACAGACGAAGTGGCTACACCTTC. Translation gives CASSFNRRSGYTF.

The CDR3 loop reads CASSDRLGGYNEQFF. The CDR3 nucleotides read TGTGCCAGCAGTGATCGTCTGGGGGGGTACAATGAGCAGTTCTTC. This chain joins TRBV25-1 and TRBJ2-1; 7 bases map to TRBD2. The CDR3 runs to 15 residues. Germline V lookup: CDR1 MGHDK, CDR2 SYGVNS. V lost 3 bases, J lost 4 bases, and 6 bases stayed unmatched. The full variable domain, with the rest looked up from reference TRBV25-1 and TRBJ2-1, is EADIYQTPRYLVIGTGKKITLECSQTMGHDKMYWYQQDPGMELHLIHYSYGVNSTEKGDLSSESTVSRIRTEHFPLTLESARPSHTSQYLCASSDRLGGYNEQFFGPGTRLTVL.

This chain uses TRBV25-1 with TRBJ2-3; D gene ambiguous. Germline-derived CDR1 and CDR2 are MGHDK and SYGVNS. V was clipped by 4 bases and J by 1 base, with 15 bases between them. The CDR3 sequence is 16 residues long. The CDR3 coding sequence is TGTGCCAGCAGTGTCGATTGGCTATTGGGCACAGATACGCAGTATTTT. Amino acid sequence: CASSVDWLLGTDTQYF.

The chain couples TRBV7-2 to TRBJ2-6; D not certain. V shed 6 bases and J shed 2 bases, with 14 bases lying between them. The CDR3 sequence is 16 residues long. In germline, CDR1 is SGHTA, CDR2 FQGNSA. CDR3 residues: CASSPTHQTGANVLTF. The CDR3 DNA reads TGTGCCAGCAGTCCAACTCATCAGACTGGGGCCAACGTCCTGACTTTC.

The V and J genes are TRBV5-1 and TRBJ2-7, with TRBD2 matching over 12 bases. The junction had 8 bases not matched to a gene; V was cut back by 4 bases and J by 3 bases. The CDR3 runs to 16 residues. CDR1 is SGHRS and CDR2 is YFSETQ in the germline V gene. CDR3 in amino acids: CASSARLAGAIYEQYF. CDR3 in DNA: TGCGCCAGCAGCGCCCGACTAGCGGGGGCGATCTACGAGCAGTACTTC.

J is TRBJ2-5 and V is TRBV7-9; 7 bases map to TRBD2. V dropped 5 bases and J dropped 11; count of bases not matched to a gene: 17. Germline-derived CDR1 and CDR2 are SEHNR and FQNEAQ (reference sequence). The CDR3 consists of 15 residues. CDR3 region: CASSPGGGDYNEQYF. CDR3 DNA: TGTGCCAGCAGCCCGGGAGGAGGGGACTACAATGAGCAGTACTTC.

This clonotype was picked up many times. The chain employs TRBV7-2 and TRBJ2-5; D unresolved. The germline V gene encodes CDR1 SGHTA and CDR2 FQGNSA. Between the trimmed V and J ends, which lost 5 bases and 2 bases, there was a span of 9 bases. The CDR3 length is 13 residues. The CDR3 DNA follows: TGTGCCAGCAGCCGTAGCCCACAAGAGACCCAGTACTTC. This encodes CASSRSPQETQYF.

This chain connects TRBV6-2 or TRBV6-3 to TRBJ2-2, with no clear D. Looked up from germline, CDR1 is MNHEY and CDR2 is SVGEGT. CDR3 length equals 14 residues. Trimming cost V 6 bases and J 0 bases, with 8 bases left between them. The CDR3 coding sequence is TGTGCCAGCAGCCGGTTCGCGAACACCGGGGAGCTGTTTTTT. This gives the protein CASSRFANTGELFF.